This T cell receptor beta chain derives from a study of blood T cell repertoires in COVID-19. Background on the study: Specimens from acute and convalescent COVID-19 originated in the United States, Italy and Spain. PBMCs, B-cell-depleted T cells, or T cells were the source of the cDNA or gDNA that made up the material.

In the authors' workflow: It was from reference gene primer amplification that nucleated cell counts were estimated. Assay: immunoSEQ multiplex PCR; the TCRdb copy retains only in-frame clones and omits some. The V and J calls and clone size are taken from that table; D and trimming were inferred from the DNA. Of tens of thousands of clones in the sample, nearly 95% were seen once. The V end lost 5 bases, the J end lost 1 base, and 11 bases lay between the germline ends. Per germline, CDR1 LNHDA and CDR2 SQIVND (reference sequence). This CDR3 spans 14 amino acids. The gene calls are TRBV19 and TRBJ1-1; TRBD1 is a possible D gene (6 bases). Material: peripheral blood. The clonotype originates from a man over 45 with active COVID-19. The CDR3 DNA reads TGTGCCAGTAGTCCCGGGGGGCGGAACACTGAAGCTTTCTTT. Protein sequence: CASSPGGRNTEAFF. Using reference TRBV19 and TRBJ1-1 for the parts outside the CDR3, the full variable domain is DGGITQSPKYLFRKEGQNVTLSCEQNLNHDAMYWYRQDPGQGLRLIYYSQIVNDFQKGDIAEGYSVSREKKESFPLTVTSAQKNPTAFYLCASSPGGRNTEAFFGQGTRLTVV.